The next 17 T cell receptor beta chains were all read from a single sample in a study of T cells in Graves' hyperthyroidism and ophthalmopathy (dated by TCRdb to about 2019). Library creation used multiplex PCR. Data came from an Illumina HiSeq 2000. The TCR beta CDR3 regions were amplified from RNA transcripts. A first-round RT-PCR of the TCR CDR3 used the HTBI primer set with the Qiagen OneStep RT-PCR kit. TCRdb itself trimmed the public reads at Q25 with fastp, ran MiXCR and retained productive beta chains. Entries that share a CDR3 protein sequence are merged under the most common genes and DNA. The table for this sample lists nearly 750,000 distinct CDR3 sequences; about 35% of them were counted only once. Roughly 31% of the sample goes to the ten largest clones. The sample was blood. Receptors were obtained from a woman aged 40 to 49 with Graves' hyperthyroidism.

This clonotype has a handful of counts. The chain recombines TRBV20-1 with TRBJ2-7; 9 bases match TRBD2. The germline gives CDR1 DFQATT, CDR2 SNEGSKA (reference sequence). V gave up 6 bases and J gave up 6 bases; unmatched junction bases: 12. CDR3 size: 14 residues. The CDR3 nucleotides are TGCAGTGCAACGACCCTTCGCGGGAGGGCCGAGCAGTACTTC. Its protein product is CSATTLRGRAEQYF.

This clonotype was recorded at least ten times. V and J are TRBV11-2 and TRBJ2-6; 9 bases agree with TRBD2. Germline CDR1 SGHAT, CDR2 FQNNGV. The CDR3 sequence is 16 residues long. The V and J ends lost 9 bases and 0 bases, in that order; junction bases with no gene match: 6. Written as DNA, the CDR3 is TGTGCCAGTACCATTAGCGGGGGCTCTGGGGCCAACGTCCTGACTTTC. Its protein product is CASTISGGSGANVLTF.

Note on this clonotype: It may be a read error: a sequence one base away is much more abundant. The chain employs TRBV10-3 and TRBJ1-1; D may be TRBD1 (6 bases). This CDR3 is built from 13 residues. Trimming took 0 bases from V and 5 from J, leaving 7 bases between them. Per germline, CDR1 ENHRY and CDR2 SYGVKD. In DNA, the CDR3 is TGTGCCATCAGTGAGTCCCAGGGGACTGAAGCTTTCTTT. Translation: CAISESQGTEAFF.

As concerns this clonotype: This may be a read error, as it is one base from a much larger clone. The V call is TRBV19, the J call TRBJ1-2; D uncertain. This CDR3 spans 12 amino acids. Germline V gene data show CDR1 as LNHDA and CDR2 as SQIVND (reference sequence). CDR3 protein: CASSPPYYGHTF. CDR3 coding DNA: TGTGCCAGTAGTCCACCCTACTATGGCCACACCTTC.

Note on this clonotype: Given the absence of the conserved phenylalanine or tryptophan at the CDR3 end, a read error is likely. V is TRBV5-5 and J is TRBJ2-7; no reliable D call. Trimming stripped 0 bases from V and 6 bases from J, with 13 bases between. From germline, CDR1 is SGHKS and CDR2 YYEKEE (reference sequence). The CDR3 consists of 14 residues. The CDR3 loop is CASSLGPSDSEQYC. For the CDR3, the DNA is TGTGCCAGCAGCTTGGGCCCCTCAGACTCCGAGCAGTACTGC.

This clonotype was counted a few times. The V call is TRBV29-1, the J call TRBJ2-5, with TRBD2 matching 15 bases. J was trimmed by 5 bases and V by 6 bases; bases with no gene match: 16. The CDR3 contains 18 residues. Germline CDR1 is SQVTM and CDR2 is ANQGSEA. DNA for the CDR3: TGCAGCGTCCAGGGGGGCGGACTAGCGGGGGGGCTAACGGAGACCCAGTACTTC. Protein product: CSVQGGGLAGGLTETQYF.

This clonotype was seen ten or more times. The genes are TRBV7-2 and TRBJ1-2; 7 nucleotides align to TRBD1. Germline CDR1 is SGHTA and CDR2 is FQGNSA. V lost 0 bases to trimming and J lost 14 bases; unmatched junction nucleotides: 9. The CDR3 extends over 13 amino acids. The CDR3 bases are TGTGCCAGCAGCTTAGCGCACGACAGGGTGGGAACCTTC. It translates to CASSLAHDRVGTF.

A note on this clonotype: A read error may produce the germline difference seen at one junction end. The CDR3 coding sequence is TGCGGTGCTAGATTCCAGGGAGGGCAGCCCCAGCATTTT. It yields the protein CGARFQGGQPQHF. The chain employs TRBV20-1 and TRBJ1-5, with TRBD1 as a possible D gene (5 bases). Germline CDR1 DFQATT, CDR2 SNEGSKA (reference sequence). The CDR3 consists of 13 residues.

This clonotype was observed at least ten times. The chain couples TRBV15 to TRBJ1-1; D gene unclear. V lost 7 bases and J lost 1, with 13 bases in between. The CDR3 is made up of 14 amino acids. Germline CDR1 LNHNV, CDR2 YYDKDF (reference sequence). As DNA, the CDR3 is TGTGCCACCACAACAAGACGGAAGAACACTGAAGCTTTCTTT. Translation gives CATTTRRKNTEAFF.

The sample holds a few counts of this clonotype. The chain is built from TRBV4-1 and TRBJ1-4; D gene uncertain. Looked up from germline, CDR1 is MGHRA and CDR2 is YSYEKL. The V end lost 4 bases, the J end lost 7 bases, and 16 bases lay between the germline ends. The CDR3 sequence is 15 residues long. CDR3 amino acids: CASSREVISTEKLFF. The CDR3 DNA sequence: TGCGCCAGCAGCCGCGAGGTCATATCTACTGAAAAACTGTTTTTT.

The chain carries TRBV4-1 and TRBJ1-6, with D hard to call. V lost 0 bases to trimming and J lost 10 bases, with 16 bases between them. CDR3 size: 16 residues. CDR1 and CDR2 from the germline V gene are MGHRA and YSYEKL. The CDR3 nucleotides read TGCGCCAGCAGCCAAGAAACGTGGAGAGGAAACTCACCCCTCCACTTT. This encodes CASSQETWRGNSPLHF.

Here the CDR3 reads CASSEWAATYEQYF. CDR3 in DNA: TGTGCCAGCAGTGAATGGGCAGCGACCTACGAGCAGTACTTC. V is TRBV25-1 and J is TRBJ2-7; no clear D gene. Trimming removed 1 base at V and 2 bases at J, with 9 bases between. CDR1 MGHDK and CDR2 SYGVNS come from the germline V gene. This CDR3 is built from 14 residues.

The chain carries TRBV28 and TRBJ2-7, with a weak D call TRBD2 (6 bases). Trimming removed 4 bases from V and 6 bases from J, with 16 bases in between. This CDR3 spans 14 amino acids. CDR1 is MDHEN, CDR2 SYDVKM, per germline. CDR3 DNA: TGTGCCAGCAGTTCCCCTTGGGAGGAGGCCGAGCAGTACTTC. Its protein is CASSSPWEEAEQYF.

The rearrangement links TRBV7-9 to TRBJ2-3; 8 bases map to TRBD2. This CDR3 comprises 19 residues. V trimming: 7 bases; J trimming: 4 bases; junction bases outside the gene matches: 22. Germline V gene data show CDR1 as SEHNR and CDR2 as FQNEAQ (reference sequence). The CDR3 DNA reads TGTGCCAGCACCCGAGGCCAAATAGGGCGGGGGGATCGTTCAGATACGCAGTATTTT. This sequence encodes CASTRGQIGRGDRSDTQYF.

The CDR3 loop reads CASGPGLAGTQYF. The CDR3 DNA follows: TGCGCCAGCGGCCCGGGACTTGCAGGCACCCAGTACTTC. The V gene is TRBV5-1, the J gene TRBJ2-5; D might be TRBD2 (6 bases). The CDR3 totals 13 residues. The V gene lost 7 bases and the J gene lost 8 bases, with 18 bases spanning the gap. Germline CDR1 SGHRS, CDR2 YFSETQ. The full variable domain, with the rest looked up from reference TRBV5-1 and TRBJ2-5, is KAGVTQTPRYLIKTRGQQVTLSCSPISGHRSVSWYQQTPGQGLQFLFEYFSETQRNKGNFPGRFSGRQFSNSRSEMNVSTLELGDSALYLCASGPGLAGTQYFGPGTRLLVL.

This clonotype was seen many times. The rearrangement uses TRBV4-3 and TRBJ1-1; no reliable D call. V lost 5 bases, J lost 1 base, and 8 bases lay in between. CDR1 and CDR2 (germline): LGHNA, YSLEER. The CDR3 contains 13 residues. The CDR3 sequence: CASSSFGNTEAFF. The CDR3, as DNA: TGCGCCAGCAGCTCTTTTGGGAACACTGAAGCTTTCTTT.

This clonotype showed up just once. The rearrangement uses TRBV25-1 and TRBJ1-2, with a weak D call TRBD1 (6 bases). V was clipped by 6 bases and J by 5 bases, with 19 bases between them. Germline values: CDR1 MGHDK, CDR2 SYGVNS. This CDR3 region has 15 residues. CDR3 sequence reads: CASSPIRGANYGYTF. The CDR3 DNA reads as TGTGCCAGCAGCCCGATTAGGGGGGCAAATTATGGCTACACCTTC.